These 16 T cell receptor beta chains share one sample of origin, sequenced in a study of blood T cell repertoires in COVID-19. Some clones are missing from TCRdb's copy, which holds only in-frame ones; the method was immunoSEQ multiplex PCR. The repertoire includes over 85,000 clones, nearly 90% of them detected once, and 4% to 5.5% sits in the top ten. Material for sequencing was peripheral blood. The source of these receptors is a man between 65 and 79 years old with acute or convalescent COVID-19.

The V gene is TRBV6-1, the J gene TRBJ2-5; 13 bases line up with TRBD2. With 3 bases clipped from V and 5 bases from J, the junction kept 6 bases outside the gene matches. The CDR3 contains 16 residues. CDR1 and CDR2 from the germline V gene are MNHNS and SASEGT. Here the CDR3 DNA reads TGTGCCAGCAGTGAGCGACTAGCGGGGGGAGGGGAGACCCAGTACTTC. Protein product: CASSERLAGGGETQYF.

This chain connects TRBV7-2 to TRBJ2-5; 9 nucleotides agree with TRBD2. Germline V gene lookup returns CDR1 SGHTA and CDR2 FQGNSA. The junction had 9 bases not matched to a gene; V was cut back by 6 bases and J by 4 bases. This CDR3 comprises 15 residues. The CDR3 loop reads CASRTGLAGVETQYF. The DNA for the CDR3 is TGTGCCAGCAGGACGGGACTAGCCGGGGTAGAGACCCAGTACTTC.

The V gene is TRBV29-1, the J gene TRBJ2-2, with D possibly being TRBD1 (6 bases). Trimming stripped 7 bases from V and 5 bases from J, with 17 bases between. Germline V CDR1 and CDR2: SQVTM, ANQGSEA. This CDR3 spans 14 amino acids. CDR3: CSATHRDWTGELFF. The CDR3, as DNA: TGCAGCGCCACACACAGGGATTGGACCGGGGAGCTGTTTTTT.

The rearrangement uses TRBV19 and TRBJ1-1; TRBD1 is a possible D gene (5 bases). This CDR3 has 15 amino acids. V lost 1 base to trimming and J lost 6 bases, with 15 bases between them. The germline CDR1 and CDR2 sequences are LNHDA and SQIVND (reference sequence). The CDR3 protein is CASSIVPGSAAEAFF. DNA of the CDR3: TGTGCCAGTAGTATAGTTCCAGGGTCGGCGGCTGAAGCTTTCTTT.

The rearrangement uses TRBV24-1 and TRBJ2-3; 10 bases are shared with TRBD1. After removal of 7 bases from V and 0 bases from J, the junction contained 12 bases not matched to a gene. The CDR3 is made up of 18 amino acids. In germline, CDR1 is KGHDR, CDR2 SFDVKD. CDR3 amino acids: CATRPQVGTGDSTDTQYF. In DNA, the CDR3 is TGTGCCACCAGACCTCAGGTGGGGACAGGGGATAGCACAGATACGCAGTATTTT.

V is TRBV28 and J is TRBJ2-7, with D tentatively TRBD1 (6 bases). Germline CDR1 reads MDHEN; CDR2 reads SYDVKM. This CDR3 comprises 19 residues. V lost 0 bases and J lost 0, with 21 bases in between. This chain's CDR3 is CASSLWGPSDRPGSYEQYF. CDR3 coding DNA: TGTGCCAGCAGTTTATGGGGCCCCTCTGACAGGCCGGGCTCCTACGAGCAGTACTTC.

The V gene is TRBV6-5, the J gene TRBJ1-6, with 9 bases fitting TRBD1. V lost 4 bases, J lost 15 bases, and 13 bases stayed unmatched. CDR1 and CDR2 from the germline V gene are MNHEY and SVGAGI. This CDR3 has 15 residues. The CDR3 spells CASSFTGTGRWGLHF. The CDR3 bases are TGTGCCAGCAGTTTCACCGGGACAGGGCGGTGGGGCCTCCACTTT.

This clone has more than one count but fewer than ten. The chain combines TRBV18 with TRBJ1-3; TRBD1 matches at 8 bases. The trim removed 3 bases at V and 3 bases at J, leaving 7 bases unmatched. Looked up from germline, CDR1 is KGHSH and CDR2 is LQKENI. The CDR3 runs to 16 residues. CDR3 DNA sequence: TGTGCCAGCTCACCGAGGGACAGGTTCGATGGAAACACCATATATTTT. Its protein product is CASSPRDRFDGNTIYF.

The chain recombines TRBV9 with TRBJ2-2, with TRBD2 matching over 12 bases. There are 18 residues in the CDR3. The germline V gene encodes CDR1 SGDLS and CDR2 YYNGEE. With 8 bases clipped from V and 4 bases from J, the junction kept 15 bases outside the gene matches. CDR3 in amino acids: CASSTSSGGAYLTGELFF. CDR3 DNA sequence: TGTGCCAGTAGCACTTCTAGCGGGGGGGCTTACCTCACCGGGGAGCTGTTTTTT. The entire variable domain, with the rest obtained from reference TRBV9 and TRBJ2-2, is as follows: DSGVTQTPKHLITATGQRVTLRCSPRSGDLSVYWYQQSLDQGLQFLIQYYNGEERAKGNILERFSAQQFPDLHSELNLSSLELGDSALYFCASSTSSGGAYLTGELFFGEGSRLTVL.

This chain uses TRBV5-1 with TRBJ1-6, with 7 bases aligning to TRBD1. Trimming cost V 4 bases and J 6 bases; bases outside gene matches: 10. This CDR3 has 16 amino acids. Germline-derived CDR1 and CDR2 are SGHRS and YFSETQ. CDR3 DNA sequence: TGCGCCAGCAGCCTAGGGGGCAACTCAGTTAATTCACCCCTCCACTTT. Translated: CASSLGGNSVNSPLHF.

A single count supports this clone. The V and J genes are TRBV29-1 and TRBJ1-4; tentative D call: TRBD1 (6 bases). The ends were cut back, 8 bases at V and 4 bases at J, with 11 bases in the middle. Germline-derived CDR1 and CDR2 are SQVTM and ANQGSEA. CDR3 length equals 12 residues. CDR3: CSTGQSNEKLFF. DNA for the CDR3: TGCAGCACCGGACAGAGTAATGAAAAACTGTTTTTT.

The rearrangement uses TRBV30 and TRBJ1-4; D is perhaps TRBD1 (6 bases). The V end was cut by 3 bases, the J end by 7 bases, with 12 bases between. In germline, CDR1 is GTSNPN, CDR2 SVGIG (reference sequence). The CDR3 has 13 residues. The CDR3 DNA sequence: TGTGCCTGGAGAGGGGTAGGGGGTGAAAAACTGTTTTTT. Its protein product is CAWRGVGGEKLFF.

This chain uses TRBV10-3 with TRBJ1-5; TRBD1 matches 7 bases. V lost 3 bases and J lost 5; bases outside the gene matches: 1. Germline CDR1 ENHRY, CDR2 SYGVKD. The CDR3 is 13 amino acids. In nucleotides, the CDR3 is TGTGCCATCAGTGATGGGACAGATCAGCCCCAGCATTTT. Translating gives CAISDGTDQPQHF.

The V gene is TRBV19, the J gene TRBJ1-2; TRBD1 is a possible D gene (5 bases). The V and J ends lost 5 bases and 0 bases respectively, with 10 bases between them. The CDR3 has 14 amino acids. Germline loops: CDR1 LNHDA, CDR2 SQIVND (reference sequence). The CDR3 nucleotides are TGTGCCAGTAGTCCCTCGACAGCTAACTATGGCTACACCTTC. Translated: CASSPSTANYGYTF. The entire variable domain, with the rest obtained from reference TRBV19 and TRBJ1-2, is as follows: DGGITQSPKYLFRKEGQNVTLSCEQNLNHDAMYWYRQDPGQGLRLIYYSQIVNDFQKGDIAEGYSVSREKKESFPLTVTSAQKNPTAFYLCASSPSTANYGYTFGSGTRLTVV.

The chain is built from TRBV6-4 and TRBJ1-1; 8 nucleotides match TRBD1. This CDR3 is 15 amino acids long. Germline V gene sequence: CDR1 MRHNA, CDR2 SNTAGT. V gave up 0 bases and J gave up 5 bases; unmatched junction bases: 5. In nucleotides, the CDR3 is TGTGCCAGCAGTGACTCCGCAGGGGGCTTTACTGAAGCTTTCTTT. Protein sequence: CASSDSAGGFTEAFF.

This clone showed up just once. CDR3 amino acids: CASSTDSNTEAFF. The DNA of the CDR3 is TGTGCCAGTAGTACCGACAGCAACACTGAAGCTTTCTTT. The chain employs TRBV19 and TRBJ1-1; a possible D gene is TRBD1 (5 bases). The germline V gene has CDR1 LNHDA and CDR2 SQIVND (reference sequence). The CDR3 spans 13 residues. Trimming removed 4 bases at V and 2 bases at J, with 8 bases between.